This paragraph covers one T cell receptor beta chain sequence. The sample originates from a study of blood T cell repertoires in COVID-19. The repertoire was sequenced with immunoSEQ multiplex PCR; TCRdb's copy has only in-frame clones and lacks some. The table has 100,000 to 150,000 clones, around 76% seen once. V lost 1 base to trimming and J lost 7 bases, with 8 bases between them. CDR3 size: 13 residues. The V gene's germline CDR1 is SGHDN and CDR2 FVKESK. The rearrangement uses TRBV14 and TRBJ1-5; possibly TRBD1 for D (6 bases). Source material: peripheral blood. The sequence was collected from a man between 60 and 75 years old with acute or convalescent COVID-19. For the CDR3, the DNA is TGTGCCAGCAGCCAAGGGGGGCAACAGCCCCAGCATTTT. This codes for CASSQGGQQPQHF.